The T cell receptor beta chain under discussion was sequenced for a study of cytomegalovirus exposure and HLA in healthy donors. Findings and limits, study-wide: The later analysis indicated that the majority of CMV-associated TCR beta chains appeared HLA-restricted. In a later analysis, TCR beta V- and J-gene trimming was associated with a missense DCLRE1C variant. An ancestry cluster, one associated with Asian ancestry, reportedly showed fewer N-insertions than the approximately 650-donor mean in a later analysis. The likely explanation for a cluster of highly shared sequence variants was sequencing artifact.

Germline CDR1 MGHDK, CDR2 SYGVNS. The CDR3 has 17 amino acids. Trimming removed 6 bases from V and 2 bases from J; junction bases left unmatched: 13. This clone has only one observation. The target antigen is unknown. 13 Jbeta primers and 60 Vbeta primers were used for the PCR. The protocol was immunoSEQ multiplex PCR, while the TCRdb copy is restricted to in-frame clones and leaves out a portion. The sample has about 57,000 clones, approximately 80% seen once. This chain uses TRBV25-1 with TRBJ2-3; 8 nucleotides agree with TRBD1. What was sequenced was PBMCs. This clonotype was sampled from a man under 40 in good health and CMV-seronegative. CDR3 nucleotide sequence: TGTGCCAGCAGCGGCACCTGGACAGGGCCAAACACAGATACGCAGTATTTT. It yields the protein CASSGTWTGPNTDTQYF.